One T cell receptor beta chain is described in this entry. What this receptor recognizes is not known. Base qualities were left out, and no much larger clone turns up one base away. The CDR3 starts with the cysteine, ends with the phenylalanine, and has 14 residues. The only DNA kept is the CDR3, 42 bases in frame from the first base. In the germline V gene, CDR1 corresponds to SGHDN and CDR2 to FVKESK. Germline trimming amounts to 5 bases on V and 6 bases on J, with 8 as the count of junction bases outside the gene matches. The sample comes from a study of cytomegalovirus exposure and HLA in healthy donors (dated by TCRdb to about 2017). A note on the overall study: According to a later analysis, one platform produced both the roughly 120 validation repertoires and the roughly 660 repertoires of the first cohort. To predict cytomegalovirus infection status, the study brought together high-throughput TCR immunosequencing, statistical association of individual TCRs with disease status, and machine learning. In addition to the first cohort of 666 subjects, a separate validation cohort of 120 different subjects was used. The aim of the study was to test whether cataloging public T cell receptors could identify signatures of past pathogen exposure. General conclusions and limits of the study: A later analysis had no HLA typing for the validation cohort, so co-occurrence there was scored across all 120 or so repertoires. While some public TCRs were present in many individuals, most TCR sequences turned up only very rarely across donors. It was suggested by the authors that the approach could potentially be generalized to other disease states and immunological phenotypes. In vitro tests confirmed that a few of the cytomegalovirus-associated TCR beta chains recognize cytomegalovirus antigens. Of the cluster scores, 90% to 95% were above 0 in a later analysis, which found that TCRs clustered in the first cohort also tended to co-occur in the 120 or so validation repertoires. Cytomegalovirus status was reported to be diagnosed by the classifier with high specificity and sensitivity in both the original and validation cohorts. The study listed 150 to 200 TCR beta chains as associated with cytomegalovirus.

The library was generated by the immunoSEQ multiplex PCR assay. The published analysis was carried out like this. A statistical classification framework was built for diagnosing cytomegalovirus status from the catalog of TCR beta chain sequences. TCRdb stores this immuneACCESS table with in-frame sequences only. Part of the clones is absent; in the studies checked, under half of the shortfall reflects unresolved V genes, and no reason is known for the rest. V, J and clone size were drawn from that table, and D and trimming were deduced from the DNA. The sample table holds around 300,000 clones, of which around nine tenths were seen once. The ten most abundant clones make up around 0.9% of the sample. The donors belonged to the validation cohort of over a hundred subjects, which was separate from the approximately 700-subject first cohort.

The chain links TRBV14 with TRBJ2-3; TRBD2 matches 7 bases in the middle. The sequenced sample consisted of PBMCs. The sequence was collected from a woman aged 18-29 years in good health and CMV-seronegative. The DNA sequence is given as TGTGCCAGCAGCGAACTAGGCGGGAGCGATACGCAGTATTTT. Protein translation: CASSELGGSDTQYF.